The next 20 T cell receptor beta chains were all read from a single sample in a study of blood T cell repertoires in COVID-19. Generated by immunoSEQ multiplex PCR, the TCRdb table keeps only in-frame clones and is missing some. This sample has fewer than 350,000 clones; 70% to 90% occur once, and the top ten carry about an eighth. The sequencing input was peripheral blood. These receptor sequences come from a woman between 25 and 40 years old with COVID-19, enrolled during active disease.

The chain joins TRBV2 to TRBJ1-5; 8 positions agree with TRBD1. J lost 2 bases, V lost 6 bases, and 6 bases had no gene match. From germline, CDR1 is SNHLY and CDR2 FYNNEI. The CDR3 is 15 residues long. The CDR3 coding sequence is TGTGCCAGCAGGGACAGGGAATGGGGCAATCAGCCCCAGCATTTT. Translating gives CASRDREWGNQPQHF.

This clone was seen a handful of times. J is TRBJ1-1 and V is TRBV10-3, with D tentatively TRBD1 (5 bases). The V gene lost 5 bases and the J gene lost 1 base, with 5 bases spanning the gap. The CDR3 is 12 amino acids. Germline CDR1 ENHRY, CDR2 SYGVKD. The CDR3 sequence is CAISRGNTEAFF. The CDR3, as DNA: TGTGCCATCAGTAGGGGGAACACTGAAGCTTTCTTT.

The rearrangement links TRBV4-1 to TRBJ1-4; possibly TRBD1 for D (5 bases). The CDR3 totals 15 residues. V was clipped by 1 base and J by 4 bases, with 10 bases between them. The germline V gene has CDR1 MGHRA and CDR2 YSYEKL. This CDR3 reads CASSQGFRVNEKLFF. In nucleotides, the CDR3 is TGCGCCAGCAGCCAAGGATTCAGGGTTAATGAAAAACTGTTTTTT.

This chain links TRBV6-1 with TRBJ2-2, with D possibly matching TRBD2 (5 bases). The V end was cut by 5 bases, the J end by 6 bases, with 10 bases between. The CDR3 is made up of 13 amino acids. Germline CDR1 is MNHNS and CDR2 is SASEGT. CDR3 nucleotide sequence: TGTGCCAGCAGTTATTTAGCGCCCGGGGAGCTGTTTTTT. It specifies CASSYLAPGELFF.

The chain is built from TRBV2 and TRBJ1-3, with TRBD1 as a possible D gene (5 bases). The CDR3 loop spans 15 amino acids. V gave up 7 bases and J gave up 1 base, with 14 bases separating them. Germline V gives CDR1 SNHLY, CDR2 FYNNEI. CDR3 nucleotides: TGTGCCAGCATCGGGGGGGGGAGGTCTGGAAACACCATATATTTT. Its protein product is CASIGGGRSGNTIYF. Using reference TRBV2 and TRBJ1-3 for the parts outside the CDR3, the full variable domain is EPEVTQTPSHQVTQMGQEVILRCVPISNHLYFYWYRQILGQKVEFLVSFYNNEISEKSEIFDDQFSVERPDGSNFTLKIRSTKLEDSAMYFCASIGGGRSGNTIYFGEGSWLTVV.

CDR3 bases: TGTGCCAGCAGCTTCTTAGGCGGCGGCGGGGGAGAAAAACTGTTTTTT. It specifies CASSFLGGGGGEKLFF. V is TRBV11-2 and J is TRBJ1-4; D might be TRBD1 (5 bases). The V end lost 3 bases, the J end lost 8 bases, and 19 bases lay between the germline ends. The length of the CDR3 is 16 residues. CDR1 is SGHAT and CDR2 is FQNNGV in the germline V gene.

This clone has a handful of counts. This sequence joins TRBV5-1 and TRBJ1-1, with 7 bases that match TRBD1. V lost 5 bases and J lost 3; bases outside the gene matches: 7. Germline V gene sequence: CDR1 SGHRS, CDR2 YFSETQ. This CDR3 contains 14 residues. CDR3 protein: CASRLQGRDTEAFF. DNA of the CDR3: TGCGCCAGCAGGTTACAGGGGCGGGACACTGAAGCTTTCTTT.

This chain links TRBV14 with TRBJ1-6; D is unresolved. This CDR3 is built from 18 residues. The V gene lost 0 bases and the J gene lost 8 bases, with 20 bases spanning the gap. The germline gives CDR1 SGHDN, CDR2 FVKESK. CDR3 sequence reads: CASSQDPFGPTRDSPLHF. CDR3 in DNA: TGTGCCAGCAGCCAAGATCCTTTCGGCCCCACGAGGGATTCACCCCTCCACTTT.

The chain recombines TRBV30 with TRBJ1-1; possibly TRBD1 for D (5 bases). CDR3 size: 13 residues. Germline loops: CDR1 GTSNPN, CDR2 SVGIG (reference sequence). Deletions cut 2 bases from V and 1 base from J, with 8 bases between. CDR3 amino acids: CAWSLGGNTEAFF. In nucleotides, the CDR3 is TGTGCCTGGAGTCTGGGGGGGAACACTGAAGCTTTCTTT.

The chain combines TRBV14 with TRBJ2-7; 7 positions match TRBD1. Trimming took 3 bases from V and 3 from J; bases not matched to a gene: 5. This CDR3 comprises 14 residues. CDR1 and CDR2 (germline): SGHDN, FVKESK. The CDR3 nucleotides are TGTGCCAGCAGCCACCGGGACAGATACTACGAGCAGTACTTC. The encoded protein is CASSHRDRYYEQYF.

V usage is TRBV28 and J usage is TRBJ2-7; perhaps TRBD1 as D (5 bases). Germline CDR1 MDHEN, CDR2 SYDVKM. The length of the CDR3 is 11 residues. Trimming stripped 8 bases from V and 4 bases from J, with 9 bases between. CDR3 sequence: CASLKGYEQYF. The DNA of the CDR3 is TGTGCCAGCTTGAAGGGGTACGAGCAGTACTTC.

This rearrangement joins TRBV29-1 to TRBJ2-1, with TRBD2 identical over 10 bases. CDR3 length: 14 amino acids. Looked up from germline, CDR1 is SQVTM and CDR2 is ANQGSEA. The V segment lost 7 bases and the J segment 1 base; nucleotides outside the gene matches: 4. The CDR3 nucleotides are TGCAGCGGGGCTAGCGGGGGTTCCTACAATGAGCAGTTCTTC. Protein: CSGASGGSYNEQFF.

The rearrangement joins TRBV7-2 to TRBJ1-3; TRBD1 aligns across 7 bases. From germline, CDR1 is SGHTA and CDR2 FQGNSA. The CDR3 is 16 amino acids. Trimming at V came to 5 bases and at J to 0 bases, leaving 7 bases not matched to a gene. Here the CDR3 reads CASSLGQALSGNTIYF. CDR3 nucleotides: TGTGCCAGCAGCCTTGGACAGGCCCTCTCTGGAAACACCATATATTTT.

The chain employs TRBV5-4 and TRBJ1-6, with 10 bases identical to TRBD1. Germline V gene sequence: CDR1 SGHNT, CDR2 YYREEE (reference sequence). This CDR3 has 16 residues. V lost 4 bases and J lost 0; bases outside the gene matches: 1. The CDR3 bases are TGTGCCAGCAGCCGGACAGGGGGCTCCTATAATTCACCCCTCCACTTT. It specifies CASSRTGGSYNSPLHF.

This rearrangement joins TRBV19 to TRBJ1-3; tentative D call: TRBD1 (5 bases). Germline CDR1 reads LNHDA; CDR2 reads SQIVND (reference sequence). The CDR3 consists of 14 residues. V dropped 5 bases and J dropped 0 bases, with 8 bases sitting between them. The chain's CDR3 is CASSGGASGNTIYF. The DNA for the CDR3 is TGTGCCAGTAGTGGCGGGGCCTCTGGAAACACCATATATTTT.

This clone appeared a few times. The rearrangement links TRBV6-5 to TRBJ2-2; D possibly corresponds to TRBD2 (6 bases). With 7 bases removed from V and 5 bases from J, the gap between germline ends came to 14 bases. The CDR3 extends over 14 amino acids. CDR1 MNHEY and CDR2 SVGAGI come from the germline V gene. This CDR3 reads CASTPLRGTGELFF. Here the CDR3 DNA reads TGTGCCAGCACCCCCCTCCGGGGGACCGGGGAGCTGTTTTTT.

This clone was observed once. This chain uses TRBV19 with TRBJ1-2; perhaps TRBD1 as D (5 bases). V gave up 4 bases and J gave up 1 base, with 13 bases separating them. CDR1 and CDR2 (germline): LNHDA, SQIVND (reference sequence). The CDR3 is 15 amino acids. This chain's CDR3 is CASSTPGSGNYGYTF. The DNA of the CDR3 is TGTGCCAGTAGTACACCAGGGTCCGGTAACTATGGCTACACCTTC.

V is TRBV11-3 and J is TRBJ2-2; 10 bases map to TRBD2. The V segment lost 3 bases and the J segment 6 bases; nucleotides outside the gene matches: 10. Per the germline V gene, CDR1 is SGHNT and CDR2 is YENEEA. The CDR3 extends over 17 amino acids. The CDR3 DNA is TGTGCCAGCAGCTTCATGACACTAGCGGGGCGGGCCGGGGAGCTGTTTTTT. Amino acids: CASSFMTLAGRAGELFF.

This chain connects TRBV4-2 to TRBJ2-3; TRBD1 aligns across 7 bases. Germline trimming cut 6 bases from V and 3 bases from J; bases unmatched to any gene: 6. Germline CDR1 and CDR2: LGHNA and YNFKEQ. The CDR3 runs to 14 residues. CDR3 in DNA: TGTGCCAGCAGTGAGCTACAGGGGACAGATACGCAGTATTTT. This codes for CASSELQGTDTQYF.

The V gene is TRBV14, the J gene TRBJ2-7, with 8 bases that match TRBD2. This CDR3 has 15 amino acids. With V trimmed by 1 base and J by 2 bases, 4 bases remained unmatched. Per germline, CDR1 SGHDN and CDR2 FVKESK. CDR3 region: CASSQVISGAYEQYF. For the CDR3, the DNA is TGTGCCAGCAGCCAAGTTATTAGCGGGGCCTACGAGCAGTACTTC.